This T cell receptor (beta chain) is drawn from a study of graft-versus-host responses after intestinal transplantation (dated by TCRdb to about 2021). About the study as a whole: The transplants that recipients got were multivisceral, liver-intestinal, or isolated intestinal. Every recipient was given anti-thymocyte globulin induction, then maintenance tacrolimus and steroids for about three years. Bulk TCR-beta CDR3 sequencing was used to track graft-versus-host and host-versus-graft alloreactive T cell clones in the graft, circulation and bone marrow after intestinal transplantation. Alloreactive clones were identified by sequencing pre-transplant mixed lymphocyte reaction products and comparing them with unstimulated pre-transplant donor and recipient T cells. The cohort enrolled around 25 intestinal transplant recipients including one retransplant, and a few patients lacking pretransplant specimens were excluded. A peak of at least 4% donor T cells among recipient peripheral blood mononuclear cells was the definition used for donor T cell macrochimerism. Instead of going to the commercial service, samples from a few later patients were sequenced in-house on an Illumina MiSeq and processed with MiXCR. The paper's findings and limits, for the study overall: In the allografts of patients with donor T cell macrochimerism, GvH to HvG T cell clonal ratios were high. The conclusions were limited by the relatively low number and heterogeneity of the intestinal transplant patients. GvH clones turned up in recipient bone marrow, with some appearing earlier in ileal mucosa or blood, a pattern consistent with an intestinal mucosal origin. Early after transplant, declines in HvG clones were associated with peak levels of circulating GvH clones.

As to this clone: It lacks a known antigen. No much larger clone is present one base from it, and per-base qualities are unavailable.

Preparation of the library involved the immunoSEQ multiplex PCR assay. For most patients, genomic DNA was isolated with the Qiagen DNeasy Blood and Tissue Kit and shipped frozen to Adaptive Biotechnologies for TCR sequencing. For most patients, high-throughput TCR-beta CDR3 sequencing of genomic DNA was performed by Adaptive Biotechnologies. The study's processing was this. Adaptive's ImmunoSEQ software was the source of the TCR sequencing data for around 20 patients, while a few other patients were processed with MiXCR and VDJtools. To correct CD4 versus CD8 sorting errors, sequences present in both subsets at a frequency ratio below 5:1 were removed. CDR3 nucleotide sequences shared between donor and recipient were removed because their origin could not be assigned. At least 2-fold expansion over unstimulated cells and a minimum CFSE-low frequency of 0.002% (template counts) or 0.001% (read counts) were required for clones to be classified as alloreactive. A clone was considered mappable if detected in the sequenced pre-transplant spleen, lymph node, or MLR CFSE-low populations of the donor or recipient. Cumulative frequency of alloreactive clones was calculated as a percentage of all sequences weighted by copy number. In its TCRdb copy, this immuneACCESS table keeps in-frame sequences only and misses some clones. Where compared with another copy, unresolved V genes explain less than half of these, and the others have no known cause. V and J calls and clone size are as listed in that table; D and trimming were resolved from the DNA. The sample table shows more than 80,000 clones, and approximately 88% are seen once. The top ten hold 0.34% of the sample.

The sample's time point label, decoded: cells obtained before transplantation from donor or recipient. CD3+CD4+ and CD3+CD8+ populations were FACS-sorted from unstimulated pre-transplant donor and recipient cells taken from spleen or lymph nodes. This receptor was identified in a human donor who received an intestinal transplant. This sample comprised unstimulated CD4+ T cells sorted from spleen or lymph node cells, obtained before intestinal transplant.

Here is the DNA: TGCAGCGTTGTCGGTGGGGCCAACGTCCTGACTTTC. Its protein product is CSVVGGANVLTF. The chain uses TRBV29-1 and TRBJ2-6, with the D gene call left open. CDR3 length: 12 amino acids, cysteine to phenylalanine. The DNA shown is the 36-base CDR3, in frame from base 1. The germline V gene provides CDR1 SQVTM and CDR2 ANQGSEA. V is cut by 4 bases and J by 3 bases, and the space between the germline ends is 4 bases.